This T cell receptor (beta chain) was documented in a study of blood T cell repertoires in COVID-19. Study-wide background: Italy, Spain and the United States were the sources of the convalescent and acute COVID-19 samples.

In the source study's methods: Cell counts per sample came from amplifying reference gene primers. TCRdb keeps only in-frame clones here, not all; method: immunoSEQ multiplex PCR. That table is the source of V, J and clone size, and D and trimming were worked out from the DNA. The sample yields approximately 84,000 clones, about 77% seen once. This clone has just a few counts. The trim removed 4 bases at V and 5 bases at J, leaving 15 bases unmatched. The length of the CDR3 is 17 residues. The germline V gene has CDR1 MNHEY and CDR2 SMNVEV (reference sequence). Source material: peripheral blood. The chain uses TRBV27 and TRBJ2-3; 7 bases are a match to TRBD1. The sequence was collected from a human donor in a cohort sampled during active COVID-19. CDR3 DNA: TGTGCCAGCAGTTCCCAGACAGGGCTCACATCAAAAGATACGCAGTATTTT. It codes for CASSSQTGLTSKDTQYF.